These T cell receptor beta chains were read from a single sample in a study of read filtering for tumor transcriptome and immune sequencing. Each CDR3 protein gets one entry after TCRdb re-called the reads with MiXCR. The sample holds 49,000 or so distinct CDR3 sequences, 9.5% to 15% seen once. The sequenced sample was a population of CD138-negative cells sorted from bone marrow. These receptors originate from a donor aged 40 or over with multiple myeloma. Both conserved end residues are part of each CDR3. A D gene is named only where the DNA matches it firmly. The listing skips clone size in some rows; elsewhere it reads once, few, many or a size class.

many	-	TRBV4-3	TRBJ1-4	TGCGCCAGCAGCCAAGGGGCAGGGGTGGGTGAAAAACTGTTTTTT	CASSQGAGVGEKLFF
many	-	TRBV4-2	TRBJ1-4	TGTGCCAGCAGCCAAGACTACAGCTGGGGATTAGGAGAAAAACTGTTTTTT	CASSQDYSWGLGEKLFF
many	TRBD1	TRBV29-1	TRBJ2-1	TGCAGCGTGATGGACAGGGGCAATGAGCAGTTCTTC	CSVMDRGNEQFF
many	TRBD1	TRBV2	TRBJ2-3	TGTGCCAGCAGTGAAGGGACAGGGACAGATACGCAGTATTTT	CASSEGTGTDTQYF
medium-sized	TRBD2	TRBV7-2	TRBJ2-1	TGTGCCAGCAGCTTAAGCGGGAGCCCTAATGAGCAGTTCTTC	CASSLSGSPNEQFF
many	-	TRBV11-2	TRBJ2-7	TGTGCCAGCAGCTCAGGGTATCCTAGGTACGAGCAGTACTTC	CASSSGYPRYEQYF
many	-	TRBV18	TRBJ2-5	TGTGCCAGCTCACCAGCCCGGGAGACCCAGTACTTC	CASSPARETQYF
many	TRBD1	TRBV30	TRBJ2-1	TGTGCCTGGAGTGGACCGGGACAGGGGAAGCGGGACTCCTACAATGAGCAGTTCTTC	CAWSGPGQGKRDSYNEQFF
many	-	TRBV18	TRBJ2-5	TGTGCCAGCTCACCGGACGGGGAAGAGACCCAGTACTTC	CASSPDGEETQYF
many	TRBD2	TRBV20-1	TRBJ2-3	TGCAGTGCTAGAGACCCTATAGCGGGACGCACAGATACGCAGTATTTT	CSARDPIAGRTDTQYF
many	-	TRBV14	TRBJ2-7	TGTGCCAGCAGCCAACCGGGGGTTGGCTCCTACGAGCAGTACTTC	CASSQPGVGSYEQYF
many	-	TRBV19	TRBJ1-4	TGTGCCAGCTCCAGGGAAACCCATGAAAAACTGTTTTTT	CASSRETHEKLFF
medium-sized	-	TRBV11-3	TRBJ2-1	TGTGCCAGCAGCCAGGGGGGCGATGAGCAGTTCTTC	CASSQGGDEQFF
-	TRBD1	TRBV3-1	TRBJ2-7	TGTGCCAGCAGCCGGACAGGGGCCTCCTACGAGCAGTACTTC	CASSRTGASYEQYF
many	-	TRBV19	TRBJ2-7	TGTGCCAGTAGTCCCCGGACGGACTACGAGCAGTACTTC	CASSPRTDYEQYF
medium-sized	-	TRBV11-1	TRBJ2-7	TGTGCCAGCAGCCCCGTTCGGGGTAGTTGGGACGAGCAGTACTTC	CASSPVRGSWDEQYF